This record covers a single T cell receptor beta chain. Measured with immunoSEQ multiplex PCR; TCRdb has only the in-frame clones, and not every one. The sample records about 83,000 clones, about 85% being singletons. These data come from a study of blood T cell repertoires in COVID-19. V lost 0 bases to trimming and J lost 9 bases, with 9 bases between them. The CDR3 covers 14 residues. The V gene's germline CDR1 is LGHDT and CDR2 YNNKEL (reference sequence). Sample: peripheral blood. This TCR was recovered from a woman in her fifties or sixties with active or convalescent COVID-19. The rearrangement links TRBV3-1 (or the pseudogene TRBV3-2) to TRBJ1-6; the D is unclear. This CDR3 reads CASSQETGFSPLHF. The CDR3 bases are TGTGCCAGCAGCCAAGAGACGGGGTTTTCACCCCTCCACTTT.